This T cell receptor (beta chain) was recorded in a study of shared clonotypes between healthy human individuals. Findings of the study overall: The study generally estimated greater richness for naive than memory subsets.

Only in-frame clones appear in the TCRdb table, and some are missing; sequencing was by immunoSEQ multiplex PCR. Among 650,000 to 800,000 clones, roughly 72% were seen once, and the ten largest hold over 1.5%. Comments on this clone: Antigen specificity is unknown.

Germline values: CDR1 MDHEN, CDR2 SYDVKM. Trimming took 6 bases from V and 5 from J; bases not matched to a gene: 10. The CDR3 consists of 15 residues. The genes are TRBV28 and TRBJ2-5; 9 nucleotides match TRBD1. This clonotype was sampled from a woman in her twenties or thirties in good health. Sequencing was carried out using memory CD4+ T cells sorted from blood. As to subset: CD45RA-negative fraction. CDR3 in amino acids: CASSVTGGPGETQYF. The CDR3 region has the DNA TGTGCCAGCAGCGTCACAGGGGGCCCGGGGGAGACCCAGTACTTC.